The text below deals with one TCR beta chain. The antigen is unknown. Synthesis of TCR cDNA relied on 5'RACE template switching, which attached a universal primer site and UMIs. Via MiXCR, TCRdb re-called the 5' RACE reads, giving one row per CDR3 protein. The table records 300,000 to 400,000 distinct CDR3 sequences, more than 8.5% of them present only once. Germline V gene sequence: CDR1 MNHEY, CDR2 SVGEGT. CDR3 length equals 15 residues. The ends were cut back, 1 base at V and 4 bases at J, with 14 bases in the middle. This entry belongs to a study of T cells after yellow fever vaccination. Broader study findings: Secondary responses were weaker yet peaked faster, day 5 versus 15. Booster samples showed a return of most primary-vaccination clones (around 95% CD4, roughly 85% CD8). Relatively few clonotypes were ones that appeared in both CD4 and CD8 compartments.

The chain carries TRBV6-2 or TRBV6-3 and TRBJ2-7; no clear D gene. The sample consisted of PBMCs, taken on the day of the first yellow fever vaccination. This sequence originates from a man aged 18 to 30 who received the YFV17D yellow fever vaccine. The CDR3 protein is CASSYFHGSGYEQYF. In nucleotides, the CDR3 is TGTGCCAGCAGTTACTTCCATGGGTCTGGATACGAGCAGTACTTC.